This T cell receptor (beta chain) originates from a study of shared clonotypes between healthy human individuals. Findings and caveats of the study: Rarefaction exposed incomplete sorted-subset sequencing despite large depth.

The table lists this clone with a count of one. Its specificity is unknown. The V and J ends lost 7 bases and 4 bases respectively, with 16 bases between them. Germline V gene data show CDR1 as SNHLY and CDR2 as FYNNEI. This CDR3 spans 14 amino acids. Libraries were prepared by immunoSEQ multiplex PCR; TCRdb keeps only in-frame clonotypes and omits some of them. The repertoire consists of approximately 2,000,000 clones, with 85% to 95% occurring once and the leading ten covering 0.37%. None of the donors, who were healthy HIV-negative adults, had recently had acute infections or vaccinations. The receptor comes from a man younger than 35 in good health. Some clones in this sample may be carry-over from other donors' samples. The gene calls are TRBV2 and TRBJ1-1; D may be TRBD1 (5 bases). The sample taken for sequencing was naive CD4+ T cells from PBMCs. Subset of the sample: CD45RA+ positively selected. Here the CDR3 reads CASTPRALLTEAFF. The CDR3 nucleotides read TGTGCCAGCACCCCCAGGGCTCTACTCACTGAAGCTTTCTTT.